A single sample gave rise to the 4 T cell receptor beta chains below, sequenced in a study of T cells in Graves' hyperthyroidism and ophthalmopathy. RNA transcripts served as the template for amplifying TCR beta CDR3 regions. With the HTBI primer set, the TCR CDR3 went through a first round of RT-PCR. TCRdb redid the calling of the multiplex PCR reads with MiXCR, one entry per CDR3 protein. The profile shows approximately 600,000 distinct CDR3 sequences, about a fifth of them singletons. The sequenced material came from blood. The source of these receptors is a man aged 30 to 39 with Graves' ophthalmopathy.

The chain has TRBV7-9 and TRBJ1-2; TRBD1 matches at 7 bases. V trimming: 3 bases; J trimming: 14 bases; junction bases outside the gene matches: 9. Germline V gene sequence: CDR1 SEHNR, CDR2 FQNEAQ (reference sequence). This CDR3 has 12 amino acids. CDR3 nucleotide sequence: TGTGCCAGCAGCTTCGACGGGACAGAAGGAACCTTC. Amino acids: CASSFDGTEGTF.

This clonotype has ten or more counts. This chain joins TRBV7-2 and TRBJ2-1; D perhaps matches TRBD1 (5 bases). The CDR3 sequence is 13 residues long. V lost 2 bases and J 9 bases, leaving 11 bases between the germline ends. Germline V gene data show CDR1 as SGHTA and CDR2 as FQGNSA. The CDR3 DNA sequence: TGTGCCAGCAGCTTACAGGGCTGGAGTGAGCAGTTCTTC. It is translated as CASSLQGWSEQFF.

The V gene is TRBV6-2 or TRBV6-3, the J gene TRBJ2-7; D ambiguous. Trimming cost V 2 bases and J 3 bases, with 14 bases left between them. CDR1 and CDR2 from the germline V gene are MNHEY and SVGEGT. This CDR3 contains 15 residues. The CDR3 nucleotides are TGTGCCAGCAGTTACAGACCTCTTTCTGGCTACGAGCAGTACTTC. The encoded protein is CASSYRPLSGYEQYF.

At least ten counts were recorded for this clonotype. The chain carries TRBV7-6 and TRBJ2-1, with 9 bases identical to TRBD1. Germline CDR1 reads SGHVS; CDR2 reads FNYEAQ. V lost 6 bases, J lost 6 bases, and 9 bases stayed unmatched. The CDR3 is 15 amino acids. CDR3 in amino acids: CASRPPGQGPNEQFF. As DNA, the CDR3 is TGTGCCAGCAGGCCACCGGGACAGGGTCCCAATGAGCAGTTCTTC. Complete variable domain (other parts from reference TRBV7-6 and TRBJ2-1): GAGVSQSPRYKVTKRGQDVALRCDPISGHVSLYWYRQALGQGPEFLTYFNYEAQQDKSGLPNDRFSAERPEGSISTLTIQRTEQRDSAMYRCASRPPGQGPNEQFFGPGTRLTVL.